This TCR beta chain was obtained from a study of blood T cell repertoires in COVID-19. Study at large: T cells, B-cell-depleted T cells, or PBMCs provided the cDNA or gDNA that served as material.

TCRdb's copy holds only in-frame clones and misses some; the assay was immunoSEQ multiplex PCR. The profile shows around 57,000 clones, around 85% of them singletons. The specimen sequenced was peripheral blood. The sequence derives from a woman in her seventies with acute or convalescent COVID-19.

The chain's CDR3 is CASSPAALGAEETQYF. The CDR3, as DNA: TGTGCCAGCAGCCCCGCGGCCTTGGGAGCCGAAGAGACCCAGTACTTC. V usage is TRBV3-1 (or the pseudogene TRBV3-2) and J usage is TRBJ2-5; possible D gene TRBD2, 5 bases. Deletions cut 4 bases from V and 3 bases from J, with 18 bases between. The CDR3 consists of 16 residues. The germline V gene encodes CDR1 LGHDT and CDR2 YNNKEL (reference sequence).